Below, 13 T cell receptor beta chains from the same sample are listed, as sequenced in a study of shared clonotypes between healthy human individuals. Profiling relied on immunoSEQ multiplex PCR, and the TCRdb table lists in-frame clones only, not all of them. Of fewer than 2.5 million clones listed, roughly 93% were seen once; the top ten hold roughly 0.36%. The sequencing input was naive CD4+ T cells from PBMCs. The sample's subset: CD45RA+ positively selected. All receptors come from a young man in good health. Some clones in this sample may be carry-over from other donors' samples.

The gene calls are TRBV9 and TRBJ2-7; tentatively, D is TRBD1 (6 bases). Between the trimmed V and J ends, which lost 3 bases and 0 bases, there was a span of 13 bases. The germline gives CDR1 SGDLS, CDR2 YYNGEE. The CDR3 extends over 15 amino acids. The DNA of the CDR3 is TGTGCCAGCAGCGCCCGGGACACCTACTCCTACGAGCAGTACTTC. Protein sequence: CASSARDTYSYEQYF. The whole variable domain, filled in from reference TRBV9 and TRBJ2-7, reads DSGVTQTPKHLITATGQRVTLRCSPRSGDLSVYWYQQSLDQGLQFLIQYYNGEERAKGNILERFSAQQFPDLHSELNLSSLELGDSALYFCASSARDTYSYEQYFGPGTRLTVT.

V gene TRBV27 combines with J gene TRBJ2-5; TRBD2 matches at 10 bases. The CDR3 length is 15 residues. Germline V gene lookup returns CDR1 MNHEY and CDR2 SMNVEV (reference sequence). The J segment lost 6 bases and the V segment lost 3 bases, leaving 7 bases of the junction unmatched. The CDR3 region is CASSLGSGRTQTQYF. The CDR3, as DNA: TGTGCCAGCAGTTTGGGTAGCGGGAGGACACAGACCCAGTACTTC.

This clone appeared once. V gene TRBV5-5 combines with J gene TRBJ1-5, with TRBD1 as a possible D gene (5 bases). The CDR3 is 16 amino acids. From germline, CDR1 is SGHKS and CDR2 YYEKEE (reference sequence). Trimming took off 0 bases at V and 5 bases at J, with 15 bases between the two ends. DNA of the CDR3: TGTGCCAGCAGCTTGGTGGTGGGGGGACTGGATCAGCCCCAGCATTTT. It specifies CASSLVVGGLDQPQHF. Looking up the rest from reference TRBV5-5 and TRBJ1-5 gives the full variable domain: DAGVTQSPTHLIKTRGQQVTLRCSPISGHKSVSWYQQVLGQGPQFIFQYYEKEERGRGNFPDRFSARQFPNYSSELNVNALLLGDSALYLCASSLVVGGLDQPQHFGDGTRLSIL.

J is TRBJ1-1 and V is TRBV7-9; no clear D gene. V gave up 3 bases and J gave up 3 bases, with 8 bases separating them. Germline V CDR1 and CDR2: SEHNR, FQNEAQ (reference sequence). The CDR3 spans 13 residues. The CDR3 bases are TGTGCCAGCAGCTTTGTAGGGTACACTGAAGCTTTCTTT. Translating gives CASSFVGYTEAFF.

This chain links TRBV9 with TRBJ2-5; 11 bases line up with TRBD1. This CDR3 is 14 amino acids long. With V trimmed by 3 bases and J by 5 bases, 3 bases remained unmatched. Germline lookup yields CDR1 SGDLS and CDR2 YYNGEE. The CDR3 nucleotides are TGTGCCAGCAGCGCAGGGACAGGGGGGGAGACCCAGTACTTC. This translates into CASSAGTGGETQYF.

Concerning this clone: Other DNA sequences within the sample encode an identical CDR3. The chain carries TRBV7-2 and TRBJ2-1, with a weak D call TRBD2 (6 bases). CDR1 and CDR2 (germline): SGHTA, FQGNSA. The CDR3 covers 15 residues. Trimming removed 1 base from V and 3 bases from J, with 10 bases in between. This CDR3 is CASSLVAVSYNEQFF. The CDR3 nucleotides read TGTGCCAGCAGCTTAGTAGCGGTAAGCTACAATGAGCAGTTCTTC.

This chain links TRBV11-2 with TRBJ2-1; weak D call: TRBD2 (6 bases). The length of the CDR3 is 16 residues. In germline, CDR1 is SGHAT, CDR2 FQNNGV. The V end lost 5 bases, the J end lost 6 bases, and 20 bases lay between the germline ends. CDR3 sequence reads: CASSPRTTLGSNEQFF. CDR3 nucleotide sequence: TGTGCCAGCAGCCCGCGGACTACCCTGGGGAGCAATGAGCAGTTCTTC.

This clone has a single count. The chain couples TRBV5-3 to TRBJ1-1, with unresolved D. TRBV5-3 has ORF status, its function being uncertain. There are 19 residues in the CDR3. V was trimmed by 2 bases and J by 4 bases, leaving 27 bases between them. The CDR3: CARSLGLTLRSFMGTEAFF. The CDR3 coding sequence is TGTGCCAGAAGCTTAGGTCTGACTCTTCGTAGTTTTATGGGCACTGAAGCTTTCTTT.

The CDR3 sequence is CASSLRDRVHEQYF. CDR3 in DNA: TGTGCCAGCAGTCTCCGGGACAGGGTGCACGAGCAGTACTTC. V and J are TRBV6-1 and TRBJ2-7; the match to TRBD1 covers 9 bases. CDR1 and CDR2 (germline): MNHNS, SASEGT. Trimming cost V 5 bases and J 5 bases; bases outside gene matches: 7. This CDR3 has 14 residues.

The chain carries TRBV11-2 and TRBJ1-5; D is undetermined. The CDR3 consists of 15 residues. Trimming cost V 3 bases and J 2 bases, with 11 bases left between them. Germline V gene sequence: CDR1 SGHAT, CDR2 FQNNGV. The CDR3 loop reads CASSFTVSGNQPQHF. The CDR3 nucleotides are TGTGCCAGCAGCTTTACGGTATCTGGCAATCAGCCCCAGCATTTT. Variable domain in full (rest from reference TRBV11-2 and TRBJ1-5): EAGVAQSPRYKIIEKRQSVAFWCNPISGHATLYWYQQILGQGPKLLIQFQNNGVVDDSQLPKDRFSAERLKGVDSTLKIQPAKLEDSAVYLCASSFTVSGNQPQHFGDGTRLSIL.

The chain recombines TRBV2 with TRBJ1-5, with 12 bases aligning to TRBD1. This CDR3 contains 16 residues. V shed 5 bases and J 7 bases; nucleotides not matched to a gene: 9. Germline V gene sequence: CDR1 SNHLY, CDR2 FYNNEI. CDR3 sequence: CASSTGTGGVGQPQHF. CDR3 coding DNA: TGTGCCAGCAGTACCGGGACAGGGGGCGTTGGACAGCCCCAGCATTTT. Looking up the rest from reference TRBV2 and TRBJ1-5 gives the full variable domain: EPEVTQTPSHQVTQMGQEVILRCVPISNHLYFYWYRQILGQKVEFLVSFYNNEISEKSEIFDDQFSVERPDGSNFTLKIRSTKLEDSAMYFCASSTGTGGVGQPQHFGDGTRLSIL.

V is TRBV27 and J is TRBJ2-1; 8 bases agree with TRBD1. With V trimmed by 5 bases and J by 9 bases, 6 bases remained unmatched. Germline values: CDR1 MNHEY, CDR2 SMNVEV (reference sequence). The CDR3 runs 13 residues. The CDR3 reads CASSPTGAPEQFF. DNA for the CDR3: TGTGCCAGCAGTCCGACAGGGGCCCCTGAGCAGTTCTTC.

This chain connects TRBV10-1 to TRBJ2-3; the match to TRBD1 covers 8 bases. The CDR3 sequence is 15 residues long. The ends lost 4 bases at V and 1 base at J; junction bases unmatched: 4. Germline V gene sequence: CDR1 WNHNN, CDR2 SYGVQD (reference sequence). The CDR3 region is CASSAGGSGTDTQYF. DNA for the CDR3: TGCGCCAGCAGTGCAGGGGGCTCTGGCACAGATACGCAGTATTTT.